Following are 5 T cell receptor beta chains from one sample sequenced in a study of blood T cells in healthy people across ages. Alongside a J-beta primer mix, a sample-barcoded 5' primer served in a second PCR lasting roughly 7 to 12 cycles. TCRdb passed the 5' RACE reads through MiXCR, listing each CDR3 protein once. The sample lists about a million distinct CDR3 sequences; under 50% were seen once. The sample consisted of blood. Receptors originate from a man between 25 and 39 years old in good health.

The rearrangement joins TRBV20-1 to TRBJ1-6; D gene ambiguous. The length of the CDR3 is 16 residues. Germline loops: CDR1 DFQATT, CDR2 SNEGSKA (reference sequence). V was cut by 1 base and J by 9 bases, with 19 bases left in between. The CDR3 nucleotides are TGCAGTGCTAGAGCTGGCCACAGCGTCGGTGGTTCACCCCTCCACTTT. Amino acid sequence: CSARAGHSVGGSPLHF.

This rearrangement joins TRBV4-1 to TRBJ2-7; TRBD2 agrees at 9 bases. There are 15 residues in the CDR3. Germline loops: CDR1 MGHRA, CDR2 YSYEKL. Trimming removed 4 bases from V and 4 bases from J; junction bases left unmatched: 8. CDR3 protein: CASSLNVAGEYEQYF. The CDR3 region has the DNA TGCGCCAGCAGCCTAAACGTAGCGGGGGAGTACGAGCAGTACTTC.

In regard to this clonotype: The junction does not match germline at one end; this may be a read error. The gene calls are TRBV4-1 and TRBJ2-1; 10 bases are a match to TRBD2. The CDR3 totals 16 residues. Germline values: CDR1 MGHRA, CDR2 YSYEKL. The CDR3 loop reads CASGQAPGTSVDEQFF. For the CDR3, the DNA is TGCGCCAGCGGCCAAGCCCCAGGGACTAGCGTCGATGAGCAGTTCTTC.

This clonotype was recorded many times. V gene TRBV9 combines with J gene TRBJ2-5; maybe TRBD2 (5 bases). Germline lookup yields CDR1 SGDLS and CDR2 YYNGEE. The CDR3 has 14 residues. V dropped 0 bases and J dropped 4 bases, with 10 bases sitting between them. CDR3 sequence reads: CASSVGSSVETQYF. As DNA, the CDR3 is TGTGCCAGCAGCGTAGGGAGTAGCGTAGAGACCCAGTACTTC. Full variable domain (outside the CDR3, taken from reference TRBV9 and TRBJ2-5): DSGVTQTPKHLITATGQRVTLRCSPRSGDLSVYWYQQSLDQGLQFLIQYYNGEERAKGNILERFSAQQFPDLHSELNLSSLELGDSALYFCASSVGSSVETQYFGPGTRLLVL.

V is TRBV20-1 and J is TRBJ1-2; the D gene is possibly TRBD1 (6 bases). V gave up 2 bases and J gave up 5 bases, with 12 bases separating them. The germline V gene has CDR1 DFQATT and CDR2 SNEGSKA (reference sequence). There are 13 residues in the CDR3. CDR3 sequence: CSARPTGMYGYTF. CDR3 DNA: TGCAGTGCTAGACCAACAGGGATGTATGGCTACACCTTC.